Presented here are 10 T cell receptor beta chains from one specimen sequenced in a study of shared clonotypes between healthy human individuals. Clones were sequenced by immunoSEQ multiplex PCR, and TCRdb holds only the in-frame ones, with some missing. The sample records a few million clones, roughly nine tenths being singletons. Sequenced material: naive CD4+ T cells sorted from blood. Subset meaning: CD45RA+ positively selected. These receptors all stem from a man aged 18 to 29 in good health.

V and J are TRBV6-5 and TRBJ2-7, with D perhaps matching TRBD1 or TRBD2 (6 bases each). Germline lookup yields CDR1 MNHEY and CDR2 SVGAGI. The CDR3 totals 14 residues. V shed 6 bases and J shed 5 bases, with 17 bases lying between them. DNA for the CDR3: TGTGCCAGCAGGCGGAGGGGGGAAGCCAACGAGCAGTACTTC. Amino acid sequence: CASRRRGEANEQYF.

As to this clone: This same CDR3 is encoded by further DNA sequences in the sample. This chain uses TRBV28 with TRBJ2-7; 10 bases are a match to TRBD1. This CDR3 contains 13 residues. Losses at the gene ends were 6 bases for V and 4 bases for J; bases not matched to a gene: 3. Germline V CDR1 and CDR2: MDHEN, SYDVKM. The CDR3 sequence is CASRGQGRYEQYF. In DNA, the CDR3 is TGTGCCAGCAGGGGACAGGGGCGGTACGAGCAGTACTTC. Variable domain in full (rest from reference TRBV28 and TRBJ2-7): DVKVTQSSRYLVKRTGEKVFLECVQDMDHENMFWYRQDPGLGLRLIYFSYDVKMKEKGDIPEGYSVSREKKERFSLILESASTNQTSMYLCASRGQGRYEQYFGPGTRLTVT.

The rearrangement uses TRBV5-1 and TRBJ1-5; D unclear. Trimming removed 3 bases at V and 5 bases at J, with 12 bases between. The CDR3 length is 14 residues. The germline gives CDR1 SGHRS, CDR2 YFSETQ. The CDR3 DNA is TGCGCCAGCAGCTCCGACGGAGCTGATCAGCCCCAGCATTTT. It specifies CASSSDGADQPQHF.

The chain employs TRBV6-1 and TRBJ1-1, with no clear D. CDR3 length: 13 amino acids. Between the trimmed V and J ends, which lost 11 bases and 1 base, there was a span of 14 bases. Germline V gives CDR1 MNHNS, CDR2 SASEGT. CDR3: CAGWGVGNTEAFF. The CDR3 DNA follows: TGTGCCGGTTGGGGAGTCGGGAACACTGAAGCTTTCTTT.

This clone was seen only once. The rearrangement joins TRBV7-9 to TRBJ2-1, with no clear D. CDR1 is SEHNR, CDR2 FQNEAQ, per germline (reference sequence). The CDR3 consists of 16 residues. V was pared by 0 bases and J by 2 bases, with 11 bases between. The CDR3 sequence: CASSLAFRPTYNEQFF. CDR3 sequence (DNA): TGTGCCAGCAGCTTAGCATTCAGGCCAACCTACAATGAGCAGTTCTTC.

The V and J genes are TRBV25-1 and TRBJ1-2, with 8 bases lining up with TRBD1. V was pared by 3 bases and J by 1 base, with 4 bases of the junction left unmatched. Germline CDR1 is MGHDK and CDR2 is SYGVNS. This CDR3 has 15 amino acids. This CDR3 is CASSDDRGVNYGYTF. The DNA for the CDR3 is TGTGCCAGCAGTGACGACAGGGGAGTTAACTATGGCTACACCTTC.

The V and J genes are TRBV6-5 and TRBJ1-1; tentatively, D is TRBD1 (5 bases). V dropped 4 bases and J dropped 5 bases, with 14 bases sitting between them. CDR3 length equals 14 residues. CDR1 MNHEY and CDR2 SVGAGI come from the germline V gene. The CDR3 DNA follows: TGTGCCAGCAGTTTAACCTACCGGGGGACTGAAGCTTTCTTT. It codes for CASSLTYRGTEAFF.

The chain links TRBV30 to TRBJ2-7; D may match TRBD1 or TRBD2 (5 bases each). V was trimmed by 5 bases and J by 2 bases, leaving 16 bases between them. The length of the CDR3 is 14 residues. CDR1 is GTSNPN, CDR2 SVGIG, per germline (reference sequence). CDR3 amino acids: CAWLDPGTTYEQYF. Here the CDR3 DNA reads TGTGCCTGGTTGGACCCCGGGACGACCTACGAGCAGTACTTC. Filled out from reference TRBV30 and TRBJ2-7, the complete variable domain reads SQTIHQWPATLVQPVGSPLSLECTVEGTSNPNLYWYRQAAGRGLQLLFYSVGIGQISSEVPQNLSASRPQDRQFILSSKKLLLSDSGFYLCAWLDPGTTYEQYFGPGTRLTVT.

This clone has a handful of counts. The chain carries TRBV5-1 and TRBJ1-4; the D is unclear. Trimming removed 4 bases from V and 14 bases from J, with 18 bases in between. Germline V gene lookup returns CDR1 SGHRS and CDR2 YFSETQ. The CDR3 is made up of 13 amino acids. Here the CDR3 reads CASSKDRGMVLFF. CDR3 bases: TGCGCCAGCAGCAAAGACCGGGGTATGGTTCTGTTTTTT.

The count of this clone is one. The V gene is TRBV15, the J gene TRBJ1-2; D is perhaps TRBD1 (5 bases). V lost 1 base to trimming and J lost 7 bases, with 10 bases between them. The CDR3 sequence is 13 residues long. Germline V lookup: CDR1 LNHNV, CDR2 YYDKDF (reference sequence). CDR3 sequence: CATSRGGYAGYTF. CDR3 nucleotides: TGTGCCACCAGCAGAGGGGGGTACGCTGGCTACACCTTC.